The present entry profiles one TCR beta chain with its context. The CDR3 covers 16 residues. V was pared by 6 bases and J by 3 bases, with 8 bases of the junction left unmatched. Germline lookup yields CDR1 KGHSH and CDR2 LQKENI. The sample is drawn from a study of blood T cell repertoires in COVID-19. On the study more broadly: The cDNA or gDNA used as material had been derived from T cells, B-cell-depleted T cells, or PBMCs.

In the original processing: From reference gene primer amplification, estimates of nucleated cell counts were derived. Data came from immunoSEQ multiplex PCR; TCRdb stores just in-frame clones and leaves some out. That table is the source of V, J and clone size, and D and trimming were worked out from the DNA. The repertoire holds 180,000 or so clones, with 85% to 90% as singletons. Sample: peripheral blood. The chain combines TRBV18 with TRBJ2-1; 10 bases are a match to TRBD2. The clonotype comes from a man in his late teens or twenties with acute or convalescent COVID-19. The DNA for the CDR3 is TGTGCCAGCTCTTTCTCTAGCGGGGGCCTCTACAATGAGCAGTTCTTC. As protein: CASSFSSGGLYNEQFF.